These 12 T cell receptor beta chains originate from one sample sequenced in a study of Graves' ophthalmopathy and Graves' hyperthyroidism. TCR beta CDR3 regions were amplified from RNA transcripts. Second-round multiplex PCR followed a first-round RT-PCR using HTBI primers. TCRdb passed the multiplex PCR reads through MiXCR, listing each CDR3 protein once. The table shows about 740,000 distinct CDR3 sequences, with approximately 40% occurring only once. Sequenced material: peripheral blood. These receptors originate from an adult man with Graves' ophthalmopathy.

The genes are TRBV19 and TRBJ2-6; 8 bases map to TRBD1. CDR1 LNHDA and CDR2 SQIVND come from the germline V gene (reference sequence). The CDR3 contains 16 residues. The V and J ends lost 9 bases and 1 base, in that order; junction bases with no gene match: 8. CDR3 protein: CASRRTGLSGANVLTF. DNA for the CDR3: TGTGCCAGCAGGAGGACAGGGTTATCTGGGGCCAACGTCCTGACTTTC.

The V gene is TRBV10-3, the J gene TRBJ2-2, with 7 bases aligning to TRBD2. In germline, CDR1 is ENHRY, CDR2 SYGVKD. CDR3 length equals 14 residues. V lost 4 bases to trimming and J lost 11 bases; unmatched junction nucleotides: 10. The CDR3: CAISVGGSSYELFF. Here the CDR3 DNA reads TGTGCCATCAGTGTTGGCGGGAGCTCCTACGAGCTGTTTTTT.

This clonotype turned up a few times. The rearrangement joins TRBV20-1 to TRBJ2-2, with D possibly being TRBD1 (5 bases). The germline gives CDR1 DFQATT, CDR2 SNEGSKA (reference sequence). Trimming shortened V by 2 bases and J by 0 bases, and 7 bases separated the two germline ends. CDR3 length equals 14 residues. CDR3 region: CSARTRANTGELFF. The CDR3 nucleotides are TGCAGTGCTAGAACCAGGGCGAACACCGGGGAGCTGTTTTTT.

This clonotype turned up a few times. The chain employs TRBV7-8 and TRBJ2-7; D is uncertain. Trimming took 7 bases from V and 1 from J, leaving 14 bases between them. This CDR3 contains 14 residues. Germline loops: CDR1 SGHVS, CDR2 FQNEAQ. The CDR3 protein is CASTDRTASYEQYF. As DNA, the CDR3 is TGTGCCAGCACCGACCGGACGGCATCCTACGAGCAGTACTTC. Full variable domain (rest looked up from reference TRBV7-8 and TRBJ2-7): GAGVSQSPRYKVAKRGQDVALRCDPISGHVSLFWYQQALGQGPEFLTYFQNEAQLDKSGLPSDRFFAERPEGSVSTLKIQRTQQEDSAVYLCASTDRTASYEQYFGPGTRLTVT.

This sequence joins TRBV29-1 and TRBJ2-2, with 8 bases that match TRBD1. The CDR3 totals 14 residues. The V segment lost 6 bases and the J segment 4 bases; nucleotides outside the gene matches: 7. Per germline, CDR1 SQVTM and CDR2 ANQGSEA. The CDR3 DNA follows: TGCAGCGTCGAGGACAGGGTTATCACCGGGGAGCTGTTTTTT. It yields the protein CSVEDRVITGELFF.

The V call is TRBV6-2 or TRBV6-3, the J call TRBJ1-6; D remains ambiguous. Trimming cost V 0 bases and J 13 bases, with 13 bases left between them. Germline CDR1 reads MNHEY; CDR2 reads SVGEGT. CDR3 length: 14 residues. The CDR3 sequence is CASSYSTRKDPLHF. The CDR3 nucleotides read TGTGCCAGCAGTTACTCGACACGAAAGGACCCCCTCCACTTT.

This chain joins TRBV7-9 and TRBJ2-2; D perhaps matches TRBD1 (6 bases). The V gene lost 7 bases and the J gene lost 2 bases, with 14 bases spanning the gap. Germline lookup yields CDR1 SEHNR and CDR2 FQNEAQ (reference sequence). The CDR3 is 15 residues long. The CDR3 protein is CASKGETGNTGELFF. CDR3 sequence (DNA): TGTGCCAGCAAGGGAGAGACAGGCAACACCGGGGAGCTGTTTTTT. The full variable domain, with the rest looked up from reference TRBV7-9 and TRBJ2-2, is DTGVSQNPRHKITKRGQNVTFRCDPISEHNRLYWYRQTLGQGPEFLTYFQNEAQLEKSRLLSDRFSAERPKGSFSTLEIQRTEQGDSAMYLCASKGETGNTGELFFGEGSRLTVL.

The chain couples TRBV20-1 to TRBJ1-2; tentative D call: TRBD1 (5 bases). Germline V gives CDR1 DFQATT, CDR2 SNEGSKA (reference sequence). The CDR3 loop spans 14 amino acids. V gave up 2 bases and J gave up 8 bases, with 18 bases separating them. CDR3 in amino acids: CSARSNGTAWGYTF. Here the CDR3 DNA reads TGCAGTGCTAGAAGTAACGGGACGGCCTGGGGCTACACCTTC.

The sample holds many counts of this clonotype. V is TRBV2 and J is TRBJ2-2; TRBD1 matches at 9 bases. The germline V gene encodes CDR1 SNHLY and CDR2 FYNNEI. With V trimmed by 8 bases and J by 6 bases, 7 bases remained unmatched. The CDR3 totals 14 residues. CDR3 loop: CASGDRVRSGELFF. In DNA, the CDR3 is TGTGCCAGCGGGGACAGGGTCCGATCCGGGGAGCTGTTTTTT.

This rearrangement joins TRBV7-6 to TRBJ1-6, with 7 bases that match TRBD1. Per germline, CDR1 SGHVS and CDR2 FNYEAQ. This CDR3 is 16 amino acids long. The V and J ends lost 0 bases and 9 bases, in that order; junction bases with no gene match: 8. CDR3 loop: CASSLAGRGQGSPLHF. Here the CDR3 DNA reads TGTGCCAGCAGCTTAGCCGGTAGGGGGCAAGGTTCACCCCTCCACTTT.

This clonotype was picked up many times. The gene calls are TRBV7-9 and TRBJ1-6; no definite D call. Germline lookup yields CDR1 SEHNR and CDR2 FQNEAQ (reference sequence). Trimming left V 5 bases short and J 9 bases short, with 20 bases between. The CDR3 has 16 residues. In DNA form, the CDR3 reads TGTGCCAGCAGCCCACTAGGACCAGGTGGCGGTTCACCCCTCCACTTT. It encodes CASSPLGPGGGSPLHF.

The V call is TRBV7-6, the J call TRBJ2-3, with D unresolved. The ends were cut back, 4 bases at V and 2 bases at J, with 10 bases in the middle. CDR1 is SGHVS, CDR2 FNYEAQ, per germline. The CDR3 spans 14 residues. The chain's CDR3 is CASSYVSPTDTQYF. The CDR3 region has the DNA TGTGCCAGCAGCTACGTCTCCCCCACAGATACGCAGTATTTT.